Below, one TCR beta chain is given with its context. The data originate from a study of blood T cell repertoires in COVID-19. At the level of the study: Some COVID-19 samples were acute and others convalescent; all came from the United States, Italy and Spain. Sample material is recorded as cDNA or gDNA derived from T cells, B-cell-depleted T cells, or PBMCs.

Original methodology: Researchers report that nucleated cell counts were estimated from reference gene primer amplification. Here immunoSEQ multiplex PCR was the method, and the copy in TCRdb shows in-frame clones only, minus some. Clonal size and the V and J genes are those of that table, whereas D and trimming came from the DNA. The sample lists some 67,000 clones, about nine tenths occurring once. The germline V and J ends were trimmed by 6 bases and 8 bases, with 8 bases remaining between them. CDR1 KGHSH and CDR2 LQKENI come from the germline V gene. This CDR3 comprises 11 residues. This TCR was recovered from a woman aged 18 to 35 with acute or convalescent COVID-19. Sample: peripheral blood. The chain recombines TRBV18 with TRBJ2-1; perhaps TRBD2 as D (6 bases). CDR3 amino acids: CASSPGDEQFF. The DNA for the CDR3 is TGTGCCAGCTCGCCGGGGGATGAGCAGTTCTTC.